The rows below give T cell receptor beta chains drawn from one sample of a study of T cells in Graves' hyperthyroidism and ophthalmopathy. TCRdb re-called the multiplex PCR reads through MiXCR, storing one row per CDR3 protein. The sample has fewer than 300,000 distinct CDR3 sequences; less than 30% are singletons. The specimen was blood. All receptors derive from a middle-aged man with Graves' hyperthyroidism that later progressed to Graves' ophthalmopathy. Each CDR3 is given with its conserved first and last residue. D genes are given only for firm matches. Clone size, where shown, is once, few, many, or a class for clones that have expanded.

v_call,d_call,j_call,clone_size,cdr3_aa,cdr3_nt
TRBV6-1,NA,TRBJ1-3,NA,CASSGLGSGNTIYF,TGTGCCAGCAGCGGTCTGGGCTCTGGAAACACCATATATTTT
TRBV6-1,NA,TRBJ2-2,many,CASSEEAGVGELFF,TGTGCCAGCAGTGAGGAAGCAGGGGTCGGGGAGCTGTTTTTT
TRBV9,NA,TRBJ1-3,NA,CASSVAGVSPGNTIYF,TGTGCCAGCAGCGTAGCGGGGGTTAGTCCTGGAAACACCATATATTTT
TRBV2,TRBD2,TRBJ2-7,many,CASRRSGVYSYEQYF,TGCGCCAGCCGGAGGAGCGGGGTATACTCCTACGAGCAGTACTTC
TRBV30,NA,TRBJ2-5,many,CAWSVGLQNLETQYF,TGTGCCTGGAGTGTAGGGCTTCAGAATCTGGAGACCCAGTACTTC
TRBV4-1,TRBD1,TRBJ1-1,many,CASSQDPGTEGTEAFF,TGCGCCAGCAGCCAAGACCCCGGGACAGAAGGAACTGAAGCTTTCTTT
TRBV12-5,TRBD2,TRBJ2-2,many,CASGWEGTGELFF,TGTGCTAGTGGCTGGGAGGGGACCGGGGAGCTGTTTTTT
TRBV29-1,TRBD1,TRBJ2-5,many,CSVGRGYETQYF,TGCAGCGTTGGCAGGGGGTATGAGACCCAGTACTTC
TRBV7-3,NA,TRBJ2-7,many,CASSLGDNYYEQYF,TGTGCCAGCAGCTTAGGGGACAATTACTACGAGCAGTACTTC
TRBV6-5,NA,TRBJ1-1,many,CASITTGLNTEAFF,TGTGCCAGCATTACGACAGGCCTGAACACTGAAGCTTTCTTT
TRBV20-1,NA,TRBJ1-2,NA,CSASGNRVYGYTF,TGCAGTGCTAGTGGGAACAGGGTTTATGGCTACACCTTC
TRBV6-2/TRBV6-3,NA,TRBJ2-7,many,CAISLNSDLSSYEQYF,TGTGCCATCTCCCTAAATTCGGACCTCAGCTCCTACGAGCAGTACTTC
TRBV6-1,TRBD1,TRBJ2-5,few,CASRGTGGQETQYF,TGTGCCAGCAGAGGGACAGGGGGCCAAGAGACCCAGTACTTC
TRBV2,TRBD2,TRBJ2-5,many,CASRTSGRETQYF,TGTGCCAGCAGGACTAGCGGGAGAGAGACCCAGTACTTC
TRBV30,NA,TRBJ2-5,many,CAWSWQGGQVAQYF,TGTGCCTGGAGTTGGCAGGGCGGCCAAGTGGCCCAGTACTTC
TRBV9,TRBD1,TRBJ2-7,NA,CASSVVSTGAYEQYF,TGTGCCAGCAGCGTAGTCTCGACAGGGGCCTACGAGCAGTACTTC
TRBV7-2,TRBD1,TRBJ2-7,NA,CASRGTGVYEQYF,TGTGCCAGCAGGGGGACAGGAGTCTACGAGCAGTACTTC
TRBV20-1,TRBD1,TRBJ2-7,NA,CSARADRGAYEQYF,TGCAGTGCTAGAGCGGACAGGGGGGCCTACGAGCAGTACTTC
TRBV12-3/TRBV12-4,TRBD1,TRBJ2-2,many,CASSLIWDRGNTGELFF,TGTGCCAGCAGTTTAATTTGGGACAGGGGGAACACCGGGGAGCTGTTTTTT
TRBV28,TRBD1,TRBJ2-5,few,CASSSYTGQLGETQYF,TGTGCCAGCAGTTCTTATACGGGACAGCTGGGAGAGACCCAGTACTTC
TRBV27,NA,TRBJ2-7,many,CASREDTRSYEQYF,TGTGCCAGCAGAGAGGACACACGCTCCTACGAGCAGTACTTC
TRBV7-2,NA,TRBJ2-7,NA,CASSFDPSYEQYF,TGTGCCAGCAGCTTCGACCCTTCCTACGAGCAGTACTTC
TRBV20-1,NA,TRBJ1-2,few,CSASNSQPVSTNYGYTF,TGCAGTGCTAGTAATTCACAGCCTGTTAGTACTAACTATGGCTACACCTTC
TRBV2,NA,TRBJ2-5,many,CASSTSPGDGGTYQETQYF,TGTGCCAGCAGCACCTCCCCGGGGGATGGCGGAACGTACCAAGAGACCCAGTACTTC
TRBV7-9,TRBD1,TRBJ2-7,many,CASSRPDRGFEQYF,TGTGCCAGCAGCCGCCCGGACAGGGGATTTGAGCAGTACTTC
TRBV25-1,NA,TRBJ2-5,many,CASSESARQETQYF,TGTGCCAGCAGTGAGTCAGCCCGACAAGAGACCCAGTACTTC
TRBV5-4,NA,TRBJ1-1,many,CASTPAGGTEAFF,TGTGCCAGCACCCCGGCGGGAGGGACTGAAGCTTTCTTT
TRBV3-1,TRBD2,TRBJ2-7,many,CASSQGLAESYEQYF,TGTGCCAGCAGCCAAGGACTAGCGGAGTCCTACGAGCAGTACTTC
TRBV27,NA,TRBJ1-2,many,CASSLYPANRGYTF,TGTGCCAGCAGTTTATACCCGGCCAACCGTGGCTACACCTTC
TRBV6-1,TRBD1,TRBJ1-1,NA,CASTGQGDQAFF,TGTGCCAGCACAGGACAGGGGGATCAAGCTTTCTTT
TRBV6-2/TRBV6-3,TRBD2,TRBJ2-2,few,CASSYTVGLAGASGELFF,TGTGCCAGCAGTTATACAGTAGGACTAGCGGGAGCGTCCGGGGAGCTGTTTTTT
TRBV5-1,NA,TRBJ2-1,many,CASSLGAGPSYNEQFF,TGCGCCAGCAGCTTGGGAGCGGGTCCTTCCTACAATGAGCAGTTCTTC
TRBV20-1,NA,TRBJ2-5,many,CSARVEGPETQYF,TGCAGTGCTAGAGTGGAGGGCCCGGAGACCCAGTACTTC
TRBV5-1,NA,TRBJ1-2,many,CASSGSYDRGEGYTF,TGCGCCAGCAGCGGGAGCTACGACCGGGGTGAGGGCTACACCTTC
TRBV7-6,NA,TRBJ2-7,many,CASSLEAQTYEQYF,TGTGCCAGCAGCTTAGAAGCGCAAACCTACGAGCAGTACTTC
TRBV6-1,NA,TRBJ1-2,many,CASSENRNYGYTF,TGTGCCAGCAGTGAAAACCGTAACTATGGCTACACCTTC
TRBV6-2/TRBV6-3,NA,TRBJ2-2,many,CASSSNANTGELFF,TGTGCCAGCAGTTCAAACGCGAACACCGGGGAGCTGTTTTTT
TRBV12-5,NA,TRBJ1-3,many,CASGLVSGNTIYF,TGTGCTAGTGGTTTGGTCTCTGGAAACACCATATATTTT
TRBV19,TRBD2,TRBJ2-7,many,CASSTPGTSGVYEQYF,TGTGCCAGTAGTACCCCCGGGACTAGCGGTGTCTATGAGCAGTACTTC
TRBV9,TRBD2,TRBJ2-5,many,CASSAGLAGGLQETQYF,TGTGCCAGCAGCGCGGGACTAGCGGGAGGGTTGCAAGAGACCCAGTACTTC
TRBV5-1,TRBD2,TRBJ2-5,many,CASSLSYLGGLASGQETQYF,TGCGCCAGCAGCCTCTCGTACTTAGGCGGACTAGCGTCGGGACAAGAGACCCAGTACTTC
TRBV4-1,TRBD2,TRBJ2-5,many,CASSQGRGGLAVSPRETQYF,TGCGCCAGCAGCCAAGGAAGGGGAGGACTAGCGGTGTCCCCACGAGAGACCCAGTACTTC
TRBV9,TRBD2,TRBJ2-5,NA,CASSVGTSAKTQYF,TGTGCCAGCAGCGTAGGGACTAGCGCCAAGACCCAGTACTTC
TRBV2,TRBD2,TRBJ2-2,many,CASSEFGAGGPGELFF,TGTGCCAGCAGTGAATTCGGAGCGGGAGGGCCCGGGGAGCTGTTTTTT
TRBV5-4,NA,TRBJ1-3,many,CASSRPDSSGNTIYF,TGTGCCAGCAGCCGACCGGACAGCTCTGGAAACACCATATATTTT
TRBV11-2,NA,TRBJ1-5,many,CASSFDRSYSNQPQHF,TGTGCCAGCAGCTTCGACAGGAGCTATAGCAATCAGCCCCAGCATTTT
TRBV20-1,NA,TRBJ2-1,many,CSAPIIGGTPNEQFF,TGCAGTGCTCCAATCATAGGAGGGACCCCCAATGAGCAGTTCTTC
TRBV7-2,NA,TRBJ1-5,NA,CASSLMRGSNQPQHF,TGTGCCAGCAGCTTAATGCGGGGAAGCAATCAGCCCCAGCATTTT
TRBV6-1,NA,TRBJ2-2,few,CASNAGPFTGELFF,TGTGCCAGCAACGCTGGGCCGTTCACCGGGGAGCTGTTTTTT
TRBV19,NA,TRBJ2-7,NA,CASSIRAGWYEQYF,TGTGCCAGTAGTATAAGAGCAGGGTGGTACGAGCAGTACTTC
TRBV3-1,TRBD1,TRBJ2-2,few,CASSQDLKGARFPGELFF,TGTGCCAGCAGCCAAGATCTTAAGGGGGCGCGTTTCCCCGGGGAGCTGTTTTTT
TRBV20-1,TRBD2,TRBJ2-7,many,CSATLAGRYEQYF,TGCAGTGCTACGCTAGCGGGGCGCTACGAGCAGTACTTC
TRBV6-2/TRBV6-3,NA,TRBJ2-7,once,CASSADRGTHEQYF,TGTGCCAGCAGTGCCGACCGGGGGACTCACGAGCAGTACTTC
TRBV12-3/TRBV12-4,NA,TRBJ1-1,many,CASSLGRQNTEAFF,TGTGCCAGCAGTTTAGGTCGGCAGAACACTGAAGCTTTCTTT
TRBV6-2/TRBV6-3,NA,TRBJ2-1,few,CASTPNQNEQFF,TGTGCCAGCACCCCAAACCAAAATGAGCAGTTCTTC